The 20 T cell receptor beta chains below all came from one sample that was sequenced in a study of vaccination and CD4 T cells after COVID-19. Sequence data for DNA of cultured CD4+ T cells were generated by the Oncomine TCR Beta short-read assay. TCRdb processed the PCR reads anew with MiXCR; each CDR3 protein has one entry. The sample includes more than 12,000 distinct CDR3 sequences, more than 65% of them seen just once. Which antigens these TCRs recognize remains unknown. The treatment: roughly 10-day PBMC culture with coronavirus spike peptide pools or control peptides (ViraFEST assay). This sample comprised CD4+ T cells from blood, cultured in vitro, obtained after SARS-CoV-2 vaccination. These receptors were obtained from a human donor who received a COVID-19 vaccine.

CDR3 sequence (DNA): TGTGCCAGTAGTCCCCGGACAGGGGGCAACTATGGCTACACCTTC. Translating it yields CASSPRTGGNYGYTF. J is TRBJ1-2 and V is TRBV19, with TRBD1 identical over 11 bases. The V and J ends lost 5 bases and 2 bases, in that order; junction bases with no gene match: 4. This CDR3 region has 15 residues. Germline values: CDR1 LNHDA, CDR2 SQIVND (reference sequence).

This clonotype has a handful of counts. The gene calls are TRBV20-1 and TRBJ2-2; D unresolved. The CDR3 has 16 residues. Trimming removed 7 bases from V and 0 bases from J, with 18 bases in between. CDR1 and CDR2 from the germline V gene are DFQATT and SNEGSKA (reference sequence). Written as DNA, the CDR3 is TGCAGTGTTCGTAGGCTCACCTCCGCGAACACCGGGGAGCTGTTTTTT. Translation gives CSVRRLTSANTGELFF.

The chain combines TRBV20-1 with TRBJ2-3; 8 bases are a match to TRBD2. This CDR3 spans 15 amino acids. CDR1 DFQATT and CDR2 SNEGSKA come from the germline V gene (reference sequence). Germline trimming cut 5 bases from V and 1 base from J; bases unmatched to any gene: 8. This CDR3 reads CSAPRSGARTDTQYF. The DNA of the CDR3 is TGCAGTGCTCCCCGTAGCGGGGCCCGCACAGATACGCAGTATTTT.

The chain employs TRBV11-3 and TRBJ1-3; D gene unclear. Germline V gives CDR1 SGHNT, CDR2 YENEEA. The CDR3 loop spans 14 amino acids. V was clipped by 5 bases and J by 5 bases, with 13 bases between them. The CDR3 DNA follows: TGTGCCAGCAGCCTGGTGGCGGACCGAAACACCATATATTTT. Its protein is CASSLVADRNTIYF.

The CDR3 sequence: CASSPESLAYCEQYF. CDR3 nucleotide sequence: TGTGCCAGCAGTCCGGAGAGTTTGGCCTACTGCGAGCAGTACTTC. This sequence joins TRBV6-7 and TRBJ2-7; D is ambiguous. TRBV6-7 is designated an ORF whose function remains uncertain. This CDR3 contains 15 residues. With 5 bases removed from V and 6 bases from J, the gap between germline ends came to 20 bases.

This clonotype showed up just a few times. This rearrangement joins TRBV20-1 to TRBJ2-3, with 9 nucleotides matching TRBD2. CDR3 length: 17 residues. Germline values: CDR1 DFQATT, CDR2 SNEGSKA (reference sequence). J was trimmed by 2 bases and V by 3 bases; bases with no gene match: 12. The CDR3 reads CSARGGLAPQVTDTQYF. For the CDR3, the DNA is TGCAGTGCTAGGGGGGGACTAGCCCCACAAGTCACAGATACGCAGTATTTT.

V gene TRBV6-2 or TRBV6-3 combines with J gene TRBJ2-5; 8 bases map to TRBD1. V dropped 6 bases and J dropped 5; count of bases not matched to a gene: 5. The CDR3 is 13 residues long. Germline CDR1 and CDR2: MNHEY and SVGEGT. This CDR3 reads CASRQTGAETQYF. CDR3 DNA: TGTGCCAGCAGGCAGACAGGGGCCGAGACCCAGTACTTC.

The rearrangement joins TRBV6-5 to TRBJ2-2; 8 bases line up with TRBD2. Germline trimming cut 4 bases from V and 6 bases from J; bases unmatched to any gene: 4. Germline-derived CDR1 and CDR2 are MNHEY and SVGAGI. The CDR3 totals 14 residues. DNA for the CDR3: TGTGCCAGCAGTTCGGGGGGGCGTGCCGGGGAGCTGTTTTTT. Translated: CASSSGGRAGELFF.

This chain links TRBV6-4 with TRBJ1-6, with D possibly matching TRBD1 (5 bases). V lost 6 bases and J lost 10, with 22 bases in between. Per the germline V gene, CDR1 is MRHNA and CDR2 is SNTAGT. This CDR3 is built from 16 residues. The CDR3 coding sequence is TGTGCCAGCAGGCGCCTAGGGCAGGGAAGGAACTCACCCCTCCACTTT. It is translated as CASRRLGQGRNSPLHF.

V and J are TRBV21-1 and TRBJ1-1; the table assigns TRBD1, which was not confirmed against the DNA. TRBV21-1 is noted as a pseudogene. The CDR3 totals 13 residues. The CDR3 DNA follows: TGTGCCAGCAGCAAAGTGGGGACAGAGGAGGCTTTCTTT. Translating it yields CASSKVGTEEAFF.

The chain has TRBV9 and TRBJ2-2; TRBD1 aligns across 7 bases. In germline, CDR1 is SGDLS, CDR2 YYNGEE. The CDR3 is 15 amino acids. V lost 4 bases and J lost 3; bases outside the gene matches: 6. The CDR3, as DNA: TGTGCCAGCAGCCCTACAGGGGTCGACACCGGGGAGCTGTTTTTT. It translates to CASSPTGVDTGELFF.

The chain employs TRBV6-1 and TRBJ1-5, with D uncertain. Germline V CDR1 and CDR2: MNHNS, SASEGT. V was pared by 3 bases and J by 4 bases, with 10 bases between. The CDR3 extends over 14 amino acids. The CDR3 is CASSEYTGNQPQHF. The DNA of the CDR3 is TGTGCCAGCAGTGAGTATACGGGAAATCAGCCCCAGCATTTT.

This chain uses TRBV6-5 with TRBJ1-5; D call uncertain. The CDR3 has 17 amino acids. Germline V gene data show CDR1 as MNHEY and CDR2 as SVGAGI. V lost 0 bases to trimming and J lost 3 bases, with 15 bases between them. The CDR3 nucleotides are TGTGCCAGCAGTTACTCGTCGGGCGGAACGTCCAATCAGCCCCAGCATTTT. This sequence encodes CASSYSSGGTSNQPQHF.

The gene calls are TRBV2 and TRBJ1-1, with 10 bases lining up with TRBD1. Germline V gene sequence: CDR1 SNHLY, CDR2 FYNNEI. This CDR3 spans 15 amino acids. J was trimmed by 3 bases and V by 6 bases; bases with no gene match: 7. The CDR3 nucleotides read TGTGCCAGCAGACCCGGGACAGGGGCCTACACTGAAGCTTTCTTT. Its translation: CASRPGTGAYTEAFF.

This clonotype was seen once. CDR3 coding DNA: TGTGCCAGCAGTGGTTGGGGGCAGATCCGATGGAACACCATATATTTT. It yields the protein CASSGWGQIRWNTIYF. This chain joins TRBV7-9 and TRBJ1-3, with D maybe TRBD1 (6 bases). The CDR3 covers 16 residues. Between the trimmed V and J ends, which lost 6 bases and 7 bases, there was a span of 22 bases. Germline values: CDR1 SEHNR, CDR2 FQNEAQ (reference sequence).

This chain links TRBV30 with TRBJ2-1; tentatively, D is TRBD1 or TRBD2 (5 bases each). The CDR3 extends over 13 amino acids. Trimming pared 5 bases from V and 9 bases from J, leaving 17 bases between. The V gene's germline CDR1 is GTSNPN and CDR2 SVGIG (reference sequence). CDR3: CAWDKRGSGEQFF. The CDR3 DNA follows: TGTGCCTGGGATAAGAGGGGTTCGGGTGAGCAGTTCTTC.

This clonotype was detected only once. The CDR3 DNA follows: TGTGCCAGCAGCTTAGGCGGGGGGGCGAGGTACGAGCAGTACTTC. This encodes CASSLGGGARYEQYF. The chain has TRBV7-8 and TRBJ2-7, with 9 bases matching TRBD2. The CDR3 contains 15 residues. Germline CDR1 and CDR2: SGHVS and FQNEAQ. The ends lost 1 base at V and 4 bases at J; junction bases unmatched: 5.

The rearrangement links TRBV12-3 or TRBV12-4 to TRBJ1-6; 10 bases are a match to TRBD1. V dropped 5 bases and J dropped 4; count of bases not matched to a gene: 2. The CDR3 has 15 amino acids. For the CDR3, the DNA is TGTGCCAGCAGTCGGACAGGGGGGTATAATTCACCCCTCCACTTT. Its protein product is CASSRTGGYNSPLHF.

J is TRBJ1-5 and V is TRBV27; perhaps TRBD1 as D (6 bases). The CDR3 sequence is 17 residues long. V gave up 5 bases and J gave up 9 bases, with 26 bases separating them. Germline CDR1 is MNHEY and CDR2 is SMNVEV (reference sequence). The CDR3, as DNA: TGTGCCAGCAGTCTACTCCCAGCTGCAGGGACATTACGGCCCCAGCATTTT. This encodes CASSLLPAAGTLRPQHF.

The J gene is TRBJ1-5, the V gene TRBV27, with D possibly being TRBD1 (5 bases). V dropped 0 bases and J dropped 6 bases, with 15 bases sitting between them. Germline CDR1 is MNHEY and CDR2 is SMNVEV (reference sequence). There are 16 residues in the CDR3. CDR3 sequence reads: CASSLSLTGEGQPQHF. CDR3 coding DNA: TGTGCCAGCAGTTTATCGCTCACGGGGGAGGGTCAGCCCCAGCATTTT.